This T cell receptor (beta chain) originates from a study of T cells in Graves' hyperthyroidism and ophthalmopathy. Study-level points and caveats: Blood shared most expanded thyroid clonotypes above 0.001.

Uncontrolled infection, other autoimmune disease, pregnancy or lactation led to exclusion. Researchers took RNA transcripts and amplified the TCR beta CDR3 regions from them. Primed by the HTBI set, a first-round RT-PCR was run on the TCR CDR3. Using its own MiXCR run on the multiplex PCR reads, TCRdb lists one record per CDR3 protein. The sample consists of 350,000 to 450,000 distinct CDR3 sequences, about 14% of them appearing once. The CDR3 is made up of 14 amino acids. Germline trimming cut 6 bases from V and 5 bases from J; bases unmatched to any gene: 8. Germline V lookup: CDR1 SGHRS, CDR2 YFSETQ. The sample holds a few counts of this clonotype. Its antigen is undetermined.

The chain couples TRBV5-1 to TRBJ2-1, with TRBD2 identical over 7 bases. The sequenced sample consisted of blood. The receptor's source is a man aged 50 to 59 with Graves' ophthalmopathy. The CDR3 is CASTSGINNNEQFF. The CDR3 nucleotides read TGCGCCAGCACCAGCGGGATTAATAACAATGAGCAGTTCTTC.